This T cell receptor beta chain was recovered during a study of T cell responses to AZD1222 COVID-19 vaccine. Notes on the study in general: Vaccination with two AZD1222 doses was followed by a rise in Spike-specific TCR breadth and depth. Donors were mostly white British, more females; clonal diversity possibly underestimated.

Notes on this clone: Antigen unknown.

The method was immunoSEQ multiplex PCR; TCRdb's version includes in-frame clones alone and lacks a portion of them. The data contain about 140,000 clones, around 90% of them singletons. The V and J ends lost 4 bases and 3 bases respectively, with 18 bases between them. The CDR3 sequence is 16 residues long. Germline V gene data show CDR1 as MNHEY and CDR2 as SMNVEV (reference sequence). This receptor was taken from an adult who received the AZD1222 COVID-19 vaccine. The sequenced sample was peripheral blood, obtained 28 days after the second AZD1222 dose. V and J are TRBV27 and TRBJ1-1; tentatively, D is TRBD1 (5 bases). CDR3 DNA: TGTGCCAGCAGTTCCCAATCGGGCGGGGGGTACACTGAAGCTTTCTTT. It yields the protein CASSSQSGGGYTEAFF.